The subject of this entry is one T cell receptor (beta chain). Its cognate antigen is unknown. Primers: 60 Vbeta forward and 13 Jbeta reverse. Libraries were prepared by immunoSEQ multiplex PCR; TCRdb keeps only in-frame clonotypes and omits some of them. The sample shows 90,000 to 110,000 clones, 12% of them seen only once. These data belong to a study of cytomegalovirus exposure and HLA in healthy donors. General study results and limits: Fewer N-insertions than the approximately 680-donor mean were reportedly shown by an Asian-associated ancestry cluster in a later analysis. Among TCR beta chains of equal frequency, HLA-associated ones were more clonally expanded in a later analysis.

The CDR3 totals 14 residues. CDR1 is SGHTA, CDR2 FQGNSA, per germline. J gave up 7 bases and V 5 bases, and 10 bases lay outside the gene matches. The TCR originated in a man aged 35 to 55 in good health and CMV-seropositive. Material: PBMCs. The chain joins TRBV7-2 to TRBJ2-7; TRBD1 agrees at 8 bases. For the CDR3, the DNA is TGTGCCAGCAGCCGGACAGGGCGGGGAACGGAGCAGTACTTC. The encoded protein is CASSRTGRGTEQYF.